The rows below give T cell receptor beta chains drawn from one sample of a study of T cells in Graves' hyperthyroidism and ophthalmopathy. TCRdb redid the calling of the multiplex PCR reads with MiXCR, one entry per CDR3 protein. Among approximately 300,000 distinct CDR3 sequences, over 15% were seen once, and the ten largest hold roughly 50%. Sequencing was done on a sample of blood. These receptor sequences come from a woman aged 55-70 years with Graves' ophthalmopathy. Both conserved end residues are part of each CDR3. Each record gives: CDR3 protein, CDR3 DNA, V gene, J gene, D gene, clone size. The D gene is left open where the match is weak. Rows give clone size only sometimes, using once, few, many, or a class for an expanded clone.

CDR3aa: CASGGVGVVGYTF
CDR3nt: TGTGCCAGCGGCGGGGTGGGTGTCGTCGGCTACACCTTC
v_gene: TRBV11-2
j_gene: TRBJ1-2
d_gene: -
abundance: many

CDR3aa: CASSPGKYQETQYF
CDR3nt: TGTGCCAGCAGCCCGGGGAAGTACCAAGAGACCCAGTACTTC
v_gene: TRBV27
j_gene: TRBJ2-5
d_gene: -
abundance: many

CDR3aa: CASRQGTGASTDTQYF
CDR3nt: TGTGCCAGCCGACAAGGGACAGGAGCCTCCACAGATACGCAGTATTTT
v_gene: TRBV9
j_gene: TRBJ2-3
d_gene: TRBD1
abundance: -

CDR3aa: CASSALVGAGANVLTF
CDR3nt: TGTGCCAGCAGCGCGCTGGTAGGCGCTGGGGCCAACGTCCTGACTTTC
v_gene: TRBV6-1
j_gene: TRBJ2-6
d_gene: -
abundance: few

CDR3aa: CASSSAHGSYEQYF
CDR3nt: TGTGCCAGCAGTTCCGCACACGGGTCCTACGAGCAGTACTTC
v_gene: TRBV27
j_gene: TRBJ2-7
d_gene: -
abundance: many

CDR3aa: CASSTRRLGTQYF
CDR3nt: TGTGCCAGTAGTACCAGAAGACTCGGGACCCAGTACTTC
v_gene: TRBV19
j_gene: TRBJ2-5
d_gene: -
abundance: -

CDR3aa: CASSESPWSYF
CDR3nt: TGTGCCAGCAGCGAATCTCCCTGGTCGTACTTC
v_gene: TRBV7-2
j_gene: TRBJ2-5
d_gene: -
abundance: many

CDR3aa: CASSLGQGAAQYF
CDR3nt: TGCGCCAGCAGCTTGGGACAGGGGGCTGCGCAGTATTTT
v_gene: TRBV5-1
j_gene: TRBJ2-3
d_gene: TRBD1
abundance: many

CDR3aa: CASSLDDTLYGYTF
CDR3nt: TGTGCCAGCAGCTTGGACGACACCTTATATGGCTACACCTTC
v_gene: TRBV7-8
j_gene: TRBJ1-2
d_gene: -
abundance: many

CDR3aa: CASSLRQGGTGELFF
CDR3nt: TGTGCCAGCAGCCTCCGACAGGGTGGCACCGGGGAGCTGTTTTTT
v_gene: TRBV7-3
j_gene: TRBJ2-2
d_gene: TRBD1
abundance: many

CDR3aa: CASSIQYSATF
CDR3nt: TGTGCCAGCAGTATACAGTACTCTGCGACCTTC
v_gene: TRBV7-9
j_gene: TRBJ1-2
d_gene: -
abundance: many

CDR3aa: CASSLAGGSHQETQYF
CDR3nt: TGCGCCAGCAGCTTAGCGGGGGGCTCGCATCAAGAGACCCAGTACTTC
v_gene: TRBV5-1
j_gene: TRBJ2-5
d_gene: TRBD2
abundance: -

CDR3aa: CASSLGGQFSGNTIYF
CDR3nt: TGCGCCAGCAGCTTGGGGGGACAGTTCTCTGGAAACACCATATATTTT
v_gene: TRBV5-1
j_gene: TRBJ1-3
d_gene: TRBD1
abundance: -

CDR3aa: CASSAGTVNQPQHF
CDR3nt: TGTGCCAGCAGTGCCGGGACAGTGAATCAGCCCCAGCATTTT
v_gene: TRBV6-1
j_gene: TRBJ1-5
d_gene: TRBD1
abundance: -

CDR3aa: CASSGLGQDGYTF
CDR3nt: TGTGCCAGCAGCGGTCTCGGACAGGATGGCTACACCTTC
v_gene: TRBV5-4
j_gene: TRBJ1-2
d_gene: TRBD1
abundance: -

CDR3aa: CASRLDGTGSGYTF
CDR3nt: TGTGCCAGCAGGCTAGATGGGACAGGGAGCGGCTACACCTTC
v_gene: TRBV25-1
j_gene: TRBJ1-2
d_gene: TRBD1
abundance: few

CDR3aa: CASSPIRVMFHEQYF
CDR3nt: TGTGCCAGCAGCCCGATCCGGGTTATGTTCCACGAGCAGTACTTC
v_gene: TRBV14
j_gene: TRBJ2-7
d_gene: -
abundance: -

CDR3aa: CATSRDPLNSDEQFF
CDR3nt: TGTGCCACCAGCAGAGATCCCCTTAATAGCGATGAGCAGTTCTTC
v_gene: TRBV15
j_gene: TRBJ2-1
d_gene: -
abundance: many

CDR3aa: CSVVIAGGSTDTQYF
CDR3nt: TGCAGCGTTGTGATAGCGGGAGGCTCCACAGATACGCAGTATTTT
v_gene: TRBV29-1
j_gene: TRBJ2-3
d_gene: TRBD2
abundance: -

CDR3aa: CASSYGQKIYRHTDTQYF
CDR3nt: TGTGCCAGCAGTTACGGACAGAAAATTTACCGACACACAGATACGCAGTATTTT
v_gene: TRBV6-2/TRBV6-3
j_gene: TRBJ2-3
d_gene: -
abundance: many

CDR3aa: CASSFFPSRNNEQFF
CDR3nt: TGTGCCAGCAGTTTTTTCCCCTCCAGAAACAATGAGCAGTTCTTC
v_gene: TRBV27
j_gene: TRBJ2-1
d_gene: -
abundance: few

CDR3aa: CASRPGQGSSYNEQFF
CDR3nt: TGTGCCAGCAGACCCGGACAGGGGAGCTCCTACAATGAGCAGTTCTTC
v_gene: TRBV7-9
j_gene: TRBJ2-1
d_gene: TRBD1
abundance: -

CDR3aa: CASSFNHEQYF
CDR3nt: TGTGCCAGCAGCTTTAATCACGAGCAGTACTTC
v_gene: TRBV11-2
j_gene: TRBJ2-7
d_gene: -
abundance: many

CDR3aa: CASSLAGTAHHYEQYF
CDR3nt: TGTGCCAGCAGTTTAGCCGGGACGGCCCACCACTACGAGCAGTACTTC
v_gene: TRBV27
j_gene: TRBJ2-7
d_gene: -
abundance: many

CDR3aa: CASSSTGLAGYNEQFF
CDR3nt: TGTGCCAGCAGCTCCACGGGACTAGCGGGCTACAATGAGCAGTTCTTC
v_gene: TRBV11-2
j_gene: TRBJ2-1
d_gene: TRBD2
abundance: many

CDR3aa: CASSLGLLAGPGELFF
CDR3nt: TGCGCCAGCAGCCTGGGGCTACTAGCGGGGCCCGGGGAGCTGTTTTTT
v_gene: TRBV5-1
j_gene: TRBJ2-2
d_gene: TRBD2
abundance: -

CDR3aa: CASSPDGSWTDTQYF
CDR3nt: TGTGCCAGCTCACCGGACGGGAGTTGGACAGATACGCAGTATTTT
v_gene: TRBV18
j_gene: TRBJ2-3
d_gene: -
abundance: many

CDR3aa: CASSLAGDQPQHF
CDR3nt: TGTGCCAGCTCACTGGCAGGGGATCAGCCCCAGCATTTT
v_gene: TRBV18
j_gene: TRBJ1-5
d_gene: -
abundance: many

CDR3aa: CASSRPGQDPEQYF
CDR3nt: TGTGCCAGCAGCCGACCGGGCCAAGACCCCGAGCAGTACTTC
v_gene: TRBV27
j_gene: TRBJ2-7
d_gene: -
abundance: -

CDR3aa: CASSLLPGNNQPQHF
CDR3nt: TGCGCCAGCAGCTTGTTGCCGGGTAACAATCAGCCCCAGCATTTT
v_gene: TRBV5-1
j_gene: TRBJ1-5
d_gene: -
abundance: many

CDR3aa: CASNSRRWAQNTGELFF
CDR3nt: TGTGCCAGCAACTCGCGTCGATGGGCCCAAAACACCGGGGAGCTGTTTTTT
v_gene: TRBV6-1
j_gene: TRBJ2-2
d_gene: -
abundance: few

CDR3aa: CASSLPAPHKTQYF
CDR3nt: TGTGCCAGCAGCTTACCTGCTCCTCACAAGACCCAGTACTTC
v_gene: TRBV7-9
j_gene: TRBJ2-5
d_gene: -
abundance: many

CDR3aa: CASSTSGGLASNQPQHF
CDR3nt: TGTGCCAGTAGTACGTCTGGGGGATTAGCGAGCAATCAGCCCCAGCATTTT
v_gene: TRBV19
j_gene: TRBJ1-5
d_gene: -
abundance: -

CDR3aa: CASSWGQGVNQPQHF
CDR3nt: TGCGCCAGCAGCTGGGGACAGGGGGTGAATCAGCCCCAGCATTTT
v_gene: TRBV5-1
j_gene: TRBJ1-5
d_gene: TRBD1
abundance: few

CDR3aa: CASSQVANTEAFF
CDR3nt: TGTGCCAGCAGCCAAGTGGCGAACACTGAAGCTTTCTTT
v_gene: TRBV3-1
j_gene: TRBJ1-1
d_gene: -
abundance: many

CDR3aa: CASSLDPARTSGRDTQYF
CDR3nt: TGCGCCAGCAGCTTGGATCCCGCGAGGACTAGCGGGAGAGATACGCAGTATTTT
v_gene: TRBV5-1
j_gene: TRBJ2-3
d_gene: TRBD2
abundance: many

CDR3aa: CASSVRISPPGELFF
CDR3nt: TGTGCCAGCAGCGTTAGAATAAGCCCACCCGGGGAGCTGTTTTTT
v_gene: TRBV6-1
j_gene: TRBJ2-2
d_gene: -
abundance: many

CDR3aa: CASKEGRGTADNEQYF
CDR3nt: TGTGCCAGTAAGGAAGGTCGCGGGACCGCGGACAATGAGCAGTACTTC
v_gene: TRBV19
j_gene: TRBJ2-7
d_gene: -
abundance: once

CDR3aa: CASSQGRVSGSPLHF
CDR3nt: TGTGCCAGCAGCCAAGGCCGGGTCTCCGGGTCACCCCTCCACTTT
v_gene: TRBV7-2
j_gene: TRBJ1-6
d_gene: -
abundance: few

CDR3aa: CASSPSPGQGLAFF
CDR3nt: TGTGCCAGCAGCCCATCCCCGGGACAGGGTCTCGCTTTCTTT
v_gene: TRBV7-2
j_gene: TRBJ1-1
d_gene: TRBD1
abundance: few

CDR3aa: CASSQDPGFGTGELFF
CDR3nt: TGCGCCAGCAGCCAAGATCCAGGGTTCGGCACCGGGGAGCTGTTTTTT
v_gene: TRBV4-3
j_gene: TRBJ2-2
d_gene: -
abundance: -

CDR3aa: CATSDPDVRDRGLTRKFYGYTF
CDR3nt: TGTGCCACCAGTGATCCGGACGTAAGGGACAGGGGCCTCACCCGAAAATTCTATGGCTACACCTTC
v_gene: TRBV24-1
j_gene: TRBJ1-2
d_gene: TRBD1
abundance: -

CDR3aa: CASRNRDAHQETQYF
CDR3nt: TGTGCCAGCAGAAACCGGGACGCCCACCAAGAGACCCAGTACTTC
v_gene: TRBV6-2/TRBV6-3
j_gene: TRBJ2-5
d_gene: -
abundance: -

CDR3aa: CASSPPRAPETQYF
CDR3nt: TGTGCCAGCAGCCCCCCCCGGGCGCCGGAGACCCAGTACTTC
v_gene: TRBV3-1
j_gene: TRBJ2-5
d_gene: -
abundance: -

CDR3aa: CASSRDAIDGYGYTF
CDR3nt: TGTGCCAGCAGCCGAGATGCAATTGACGGGTATGGCTACACCTTC
v_gene: TRBV7-2
j_gene: TRBJ1-2
d_gene: -
abundance: many

CDR3aa: CVSSLGLGSYEQYF
CDR3nt: TGTGTCAGCAGCTTAGGTCTAGGATCCTACGAGCAGTACTTC
v_gene: TRBV7-2
j_gene: TRBJ2-7
d_gene: -
abundance: -

CDR3aa: CSAGGDGEQYF
CDR3nt: TGCAGTGCTGGGGGGGACGGGGAGCAGTACTTC
v_gene: TRBV20-1
j_gene: TRBJ2-7
d_gene: TRBD2
abundance: many

CDR3aa: CATSRDQARNTEAFF
CDR3nt: TGTGCCACCAGCAGAGATCAGGCGCGGAACACTGAAGCTTTCTTT
v_gene: TRBV15
j_gene: TRBJ1-1
d_gene: -
abundance: many

CDR3aa: CASSLDSVGINTQYF
CDR3nt: TGCGCCAGCAGCTTGGATTCAGTTGGCATTAATACGCAGTATTTT
v_gene: TRBV5-1
j_gene: TRBJ2-3
d_gene: -
abundance: many

CDR3aa: CASRGFANTGELFF
CDR3nt: TGTGCCAGCAGGGGTTTCGCGAACACCGGGGAGCTGTTTTTT
v_gene: TRBV25-1
j_gene: TRBJ2-2
d_gene: -
abundance: -

CDR3aa: CASSYGPSSYNEQFF
CDR3nt: TGTGCCAGCAGTTACGGTCCCAGCTCCTACAATGAGCAGTTCTTC
v_gene: TRBV6-2/TRBV6-3
j_gene: TRBJ2-1
d_gene: -
abundance: many